Below are 20 T cell receptor beta chains sequenced from a single sample in a study of T-cell reconstitution after alpha-beta-depleted transplantation in children. A library of TCRbeta sequences, prepared with unique molecular identifiers, was generated. MiXCR was run by TCRdb on the PCR reads, yielding one entry per CDR3 protein. The sample yields around 490,000 distinct CDR3 sequences, around 10% seen once. Sequences were derived from PBMCs, mostly from graft donor cells, sampled 180 days after TCRalphabeta/CD19-depleted stem cell transplant. These receptors were obtained from a female patient aged 2-15 years who had a stem cell transplant for aplastic anemia, so the T cells may come from the graft donor.

Only a few counts were recorded for this clonotype. The J gene is TRBJ2-3, the V gene TRBV3-1, with TRBD2 matching 7 bases. The CDR3 length is 17 residues. The V and J ends lost 0 bases and 6 bases, in that order; junction bases with no gene match: 12. CDR1 and CDR2 from the germline V gene are LGHDT and YNNKEL (reference sequence). The CDR3 reads CASSQDYGWEGMDTQYF. In nucleotides, the CDR3 is TGTGCCAGCAGCCAAGATTACGGGTGGGAGGGAATGGATACGCAGTATTTT.

The rearrangement joins TRBV4-3 to TRBJ2-1, with 14 nucleotides matching TRBD2. Germline V lookup: CDR1 LGHNA, CDR2 YSLEER. The V gene end was trimmed by 3 bases and the J gene end by 6 bases; junction bases not matched to a gene: 4. This CDR3 region has 16 residues. CDR3 amino acids: CASSHETSGRANEQFF. CDR3 DNA sequence: TGCGCCAGCAGCCATGAGACTAGCGGGAGGGCCAATGAGCAGTTCTTC.

This clonotype was found a few times. V is TRBV27 and J is TRBJ2-7; D uncertain. Looked up from germline, CDR1 is MNHEY and CDR2 is SMNVEV (reference sequence). V gave up 6 bases and J gave up 2 bases, with 17 bases separating them. This CDR3 has 15 amino acids. The chain's CDR3 is CASSSFRNPPYEQYV. In DNA, the CDR3 is TGTGCCAGCAGCAGTTTCCGCAATCCTCCCTACGAGCAGTACGTC.

There are a few counts of this clonotype. CDR3 region: CSVHGTSGRNNEQFF. DNA for the CDR3: TGCAGCGTTCATGGGACTAGCGGGAGAAACAATGAGCAGTTCTTC. The chain is built from TRBV29-1 and TRBJ2-1, with 14 nucleotides matching TRBD2. The CDR3 spans 15 residues. J lost 5 bases, V lost 5 bases, and 5 bases had no gene match. The germline gives CDR1 SQVTM, CDR2 ANQGSEA.

The chain links TRBV4-1 to TRBJ2-2; D is ambiguous. V was trimmed by 3 bases and J by 6 bases, leaving 11 bases between them. Germline CDR1 is MGHRA and CDR2 is YSYEKL. This CDR3 is built from 14 residues. The CDR3 bases are TGCGCCAGCAGCCACGAGACCCTAGCCGGGGAGCTGTTTTTT. This translates into CASSHETLAGELFF.

This clonotype was detected a few times. The V and J genes are TRBV7-6 and TRBJ2-2; D perhaps matches TRBD1 (6 bases). Germline CDR1 is SGHVS and CDR2 is FNYEAQ. The CDR3 loop spans 15 amino acids. V dropped 7 bases and J dropped 6 bases, with 18 bases sitting between them. The CDR3 nucleotides are TGTGCCAGCATCAAATCTACAGGGAATTCCGGGGAGCTGTTTTTT. Protein: CASIKSTGNSGELFF.

This chain links TRBV7-2 with TRBJ2-7; D ambiguous. Trimming shortened V by 0 bases and J by 3 bases, and 9 bases separated the two germline ends. Germline CDR1 is SGHTA and CDR2 is FQGNSA. CDR3 size: 14 residues. As DNA, the CDR3 is TGTGCCAGCAGCTTAGCGGAAGAAAACTACGAGCAGTACTTC. Protein sequence: CASSLAEENYEQYF.

This chain joins TRBV7-8 and TRBJ2-3; 14 nucleotides match TRBD2. The CDR3 consists of 17 residues. Losses at the gene ends were 2 bases for V and 6 bases for J; bases not matched to a gene: 7. From germline, CDR1 is SGHVS and CDR2 FQNEAQ. CDR3 sequence: CASSLPTSGRATDTQYF. CDR3 sequence (DNA): TGTGCCAGCAGCTTACCGACTAGCGGGAGGGCGACGGATACGCAGTATTTT.

Regarding this clonotype: One end of the junction fails to match germline, which may point to a read error. CDR3 bases: TGCGCCAGCAGCTTGGTCTTGGGCCCTAAGGACCGCGACTTC. Its protein product is CASSLVLGPKDRDF. V gene TRBV5-1 combines with J gene TRBJ2-7, with D hard to call. CDR3 length: 14 residues. CDR1 is SGHRS and CDR2 is YFSETQ in the germline V gene.

This clonotype was seen a handful of times. The gene calls are TRBV29-1 and TRBJ1-1; D not resolved. Germline V gives CDR1 SQVTM, CDR2 ANQGSEA. CDR3 length: 14 residues. With 6 bases removed from V and 4 bases from J, the gap between germline ends came to 18 bases. Written as DNA, the CDR3 is TGCAGCGTATGGGCTCGGACCCAGATCACTGAAGCTTTCTTT. It translates to CSVWARTQITEAFF.

This clonotype was seen more than once but under ten times. This chain connects TRBV12-3 or TRBV12-4 to TRBJ2-7; no clear D. The CDR3 length is 15 residues. V lost 4 bases to trimming and J lost 0 bases, with 13 bases between them. CDR3 nucleotide sequence: TGTGCCAGCAGTTATGAGGAAGGAAGCTCCTACGAGCAGTACTTC. Protein product: CASSYEEGSSYEQYF.

The rearrangement links TRBV7-2 to TRBJ2-2; D remains unclear. The germline gives CDR1 SGHTA, CDR2 FQGNSA. The CDR3 covers 14 residues. With 0 bases removed from V and 4 bases from J, the gap between germline ends came to 6 bases. The CDR3 bases are TGTGCCAGCAGCTTAGCCGCCAGCACCGGGGAGCTGTTTTTT. This sequence encodes CASSLAASTGELFF.

The V gene is TRBV5-5, the J gene TRBJ2-7; TRBD1 aligns across 9 bases. The CDR3 loop spans 16 amino acids. Germline loops: CDR1 SGHKS, CDR2 YYEKEE (reference sequence). Losses at the gene ends were 2 bases for V and 0 bases for J; bases not matched to a gene: 6. The CDR3 region has the DNA TGTGCCAGCAGCTTCCGGACAGGGGCACTCTCCTACGAGCAGTACTTC. This encodes CASSFRTGALSYEQYF.

This clonotype was seen a handful of times. V and J are TRBV15 and TRBJ2-7; TRBD2 is a possible D gene (6 bases). From germline, CDR1 is LNHNV and CDR2 YYDKDF (reference sequence). Deletions cut 0 bases from V and 4 bases from J, with 25 bases between. CDR3 length equals 19 residues. The CDR3 loop is CATSREGLGLRGRGYEQYF. CDR3 nucleotide sequence: TGTGCCACCAGCAGAGAGGGCCTCGGGTTGCGGGGCCGCGGTTACGAGCAGTACTTC.

The chain uses TRBV9 and TRBJ2-1; no firm D call. The CDR3 is made up of 15 amino acids. Germline V gene data show CDR1 as SGDLS and CDR2 as YYNGEE. The germline V and J ends were trimmed by 4 bases and 7 bases, with 18 bases remaining between them. The CDR3 protein is CASSPRVALRNEQFF. In DNA form, the CDR3 reads TGTGCCAGCAGCCCTCGGGTCGCCCTCAGGAATGAGCAGTTCTTC. The full variable domain, with the rest looked up from reference TRBV9 and TRBJ2-1, is DSGVTQTPKHLITATGQRVTLRCSPRSGDLSVYWYQQSLDQGLQFLIQYYNGEERAKGNILERFSAQQFPDLHSELNLSSLELGDSALYFCASSPRVALRNEQFFGPGTRLTVL.

V gene TRBV28 combines with J gene TRBJ2-5; the D gene is possibly TRBD1 (7 bases). The CDR3 totals 15 residues. In germline, CDR1 is MDHEN, CDR2 SYDVKM. V lost 5 bases and J lost 1, with 14 bases in between. CDR3 sequence reads: CASSEAGGLQETQYF. CDR3 DNA sequence: TGTGCCAGCAGTGAGGCAGGGGGACTCCAAGAGACCCAGTACTTC. Full variable domain (rest looked up from reference TRBV28 and TRBJ2-5): DVKVTQSSRYLVKRTGEKVFLECVQDMDHENMFWYRQDPGLGLRLIYFSYDVKMKEKGDIPEGYSVSREKKERFSLILESASTNQTSMYLCASSEAGGLQETQYFGPGTRLLVL.

In this sample, this clonotype turned up many times. This sequence joins TRBV5-5 and TRBJ1-1; D remains unclear. CDR3 length: 17 residues. The V gene's germline CDR1 is SGHKS and CDR2 YYEKEE (reference sequence). Trimming pared 1 base from V and 1 base from J, leaving 17 bases between. This CDR3 is CASSLTPLRGKNTEAFF. The CDR3 DNA reads TGTGCCAGCAGCTTGACACCCCTTCGGGGAAAGAACACTGAAGCTTTCTTT.

This chain links TRBV19 with TRBJ1-1; possibly TRBD1 for D (5 bases). The CDR3 loop spans 15 amino acids. In germline, CDR1 is LNHDA, CDR2 SQIVND (reference sequence). Trimming stripped 11 bases from V and 0 bases from J, with 19 bases between. CDR3 region: CAVRDRQTMNTEAFF. CDR3 in DNA: TGTGCCGTCCGAGACAGACAAACCATGAACACTGAAGCTTTCTTT.

Details on this clonotype: At one boundary the junction diverges from the germline segment, which might be a read error. The V gene is TRBV6-5, the J gene TRBJ2-1; 11 bases line up with TRBD2. The CDR3 is 17 amino acids. Germline V gene data show CDR1 as MNHEY and CDR2 as SVGAGI. This chain's CDR3 is CANSSPYRLAGNNEQFF. The CDR3 DNA sequence: TGTGCCAACAGTTCTCCCTATCGACTAGCGGGAAACAATGAGCAGTTCTTC.

This chain uses TRBV7-6 with TRBJ2-5; the match to TRBD2 covers 9 bases. Trimming removed 3 bases from V and 3 bases from J; junction bases left unmatched: 2. CDR1 and CDR2 from the germline V gene are SGHVS and FNYEAQ. The CDR3 loop spans 14 amino acids. This CDR3 reads CASSFRGREETQYF. The CDR3 coding sequence is TGTGCCAGCAGCTTCCGCGGGAGGGAAGAGACCCAGTACTTC.